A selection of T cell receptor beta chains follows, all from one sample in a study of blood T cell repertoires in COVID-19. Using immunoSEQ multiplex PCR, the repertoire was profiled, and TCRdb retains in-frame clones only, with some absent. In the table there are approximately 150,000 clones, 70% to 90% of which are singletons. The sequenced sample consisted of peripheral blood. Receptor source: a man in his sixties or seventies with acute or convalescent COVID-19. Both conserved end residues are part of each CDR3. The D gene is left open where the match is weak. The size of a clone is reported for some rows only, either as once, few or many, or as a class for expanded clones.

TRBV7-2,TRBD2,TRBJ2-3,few,CASGPTSGRTPDTQYF,TGTGCCAGCGGCCCGACTAGCGGGAGAACCCCAGATACGCAGTATTTT
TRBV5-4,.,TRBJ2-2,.,CASSRLEGELFF,TGTGCCAGCAGCCGTTTGGAGGGGGAGCTGTTTTTT
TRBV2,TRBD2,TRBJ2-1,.,CASIPPTSGEQFF,TGTGCCAGCATCCCGCCCACTAGCGGTGAGCAGTTCTTC
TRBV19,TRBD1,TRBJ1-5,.,CASSIRGVGTVGNQPQHF,TGTGCCAGTAGTATAAGGGGGGTGGGGACAGTAGGCAATCAGCCCCAGCATTTT
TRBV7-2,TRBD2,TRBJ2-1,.,CASSYLAGDYNEQFF,TGTGCCAGCAGCTACCTAGCGGGGGACTACAATGAGCAGTTCTTC
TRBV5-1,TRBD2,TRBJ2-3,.,CASSLGLATDTQYF,TGCGCCAGCAGCCTGGGACTAGCCACAGATACGCAGTATTTT
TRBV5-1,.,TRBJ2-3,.,CASSSRTSGGGNQAQYF,TGCGCCAGCAGCTCCCGGACGAGTGGGGGAGGCAATCAAGCGCAGTATTTT
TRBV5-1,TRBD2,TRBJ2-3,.,CASSWAGTSYTDTQYF,TGCGCCAGCAGCTGGGCGGGGACTAGCTACACAGATACGCAGTATTTT
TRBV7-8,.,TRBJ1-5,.,CASSLALGTSNQPQHF,TGTGCCAGCAGCTTAGCCTTAGGGACAAGCAATCAGCCCCAGCATTTT
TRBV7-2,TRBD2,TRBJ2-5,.,CASSRVWAGAGETQYF,TGTGCCAGCAGCCGGGTGTGGGCGGGAGCGGGAGAGACCCAGTACTTC
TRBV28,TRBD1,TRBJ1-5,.,CASSSPGQDLNQPQHF,TGTGCCAGCAGTTCCCCGGGACAGGACCTCAATCAGCCCCAGCATTTT
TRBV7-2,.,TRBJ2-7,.,CASSLGAVYEQYF,TGTGCCAGCAGCTTAGGGGCCGTCTACGAGCAGTACTTC
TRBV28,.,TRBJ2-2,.,CASSLLGTLNTGELFF,TGTGCCAGCAGTTTACTTGGGACACTGAACACCGGGGAGCTGTTTTTT
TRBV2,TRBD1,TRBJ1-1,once,CASSPLLDRGYFTEAFF,TGTGCCAGCAGTCCCCTCCTCGACAGGGGATATTTCACTGAAGCTTTCTTT
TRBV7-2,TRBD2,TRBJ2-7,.,CASSLALAGGSYEQYF,TGTGCCAGCAGCTTAGCCCTAGCGGGTGGGTCCTACGAGCAGTACTTC
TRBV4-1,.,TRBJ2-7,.,CASSQDFPGSSYEQYF,TGCGCCAGCAGCCAAGATTTTCCCGGGAGCTCCTACGAGCAGTACTTC
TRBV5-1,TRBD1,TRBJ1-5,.,CASSLEGGSQPQHF,TGCGCCAGCAGCTTGGAAGGGGGCAGTCAGCCCCAGCATTTT
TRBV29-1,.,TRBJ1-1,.,CSAAGNTEAFF,TGCAGCGCCGCGGGGAACACTGAAGCTTTCTTT
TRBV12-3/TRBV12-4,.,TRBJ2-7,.,CASSRGQSYEQYF,TGTGCCAGCAGCAGAGGACAGAGCTACGAGCAGTACTTC
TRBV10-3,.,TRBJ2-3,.,CAISELTGLALYTQYF,TGTGCCATCAGTGAGCTAACCGGGCTAGCGCTGTATACGCAGTATTTT
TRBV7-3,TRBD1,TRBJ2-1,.,CASSLTGGSYNEQFF,TGTGCCAGCAGCCTGACAGGGGGCTCCTACAATGAGCAGTTCTTC
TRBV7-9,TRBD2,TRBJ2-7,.,CASSPVGRETDEQYF,TGTGCCAGCAGCCCCGTTGGGCGGGAGACTGACGAGCAGTACTTC
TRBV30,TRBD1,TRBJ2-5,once,CAWSTGQGPETQYF,TGTGCCTGGAGCACTGGACAGGGGCCAGAGACCCAGTACTTC
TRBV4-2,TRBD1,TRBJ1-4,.,CASSQDGDRGEKLFF,TGTGCCAGCAGCCAAGATGGGGACAGGGGCGAAAAACTGTTTTTT
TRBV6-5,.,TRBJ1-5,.,CASRPDSYSNQPQHF,TGTGCCAGCAGACCCGACAGTTATAGCAATCAGCCCCAGCATTTT
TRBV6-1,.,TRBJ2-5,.,CASSDGGGRQETQYF,TGTGCCAGCAGTGACGGAGGCGGCCGGCAAGAGACCCAGTACTTC
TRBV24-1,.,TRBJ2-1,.,CATSDSADSSYNEQFF,TGTGCCACCAGTGATTCGGCGGATAGCTCCTACAATGAGCAGTTCTTC
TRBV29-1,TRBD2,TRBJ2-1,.,CSVRLAGSVDEQFF,TGCAGCGTTAGACTAGCGGGTAGTGTCGATGAGCAGTTCTTC
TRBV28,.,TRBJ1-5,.,CASSPNQPQHF,TGTGCCAGCAGCCCTAATCAGCCCCAGCATTTT
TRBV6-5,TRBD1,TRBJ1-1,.,CASRWTGANTEAFF,TGTGCCAGCCGTTGGACAGGAGCGAACACTGAAGCTTTCTTT
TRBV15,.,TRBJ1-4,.,CATLRGYNEKLFF,TGTGCCACCTTAAGGGGCTATAATGAAAAACTGTTTTTT
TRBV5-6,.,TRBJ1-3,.,CASSHTGNYGNTIYF,TGTGCCAGCAGCCATACAGGGAATTATGGAAACACCATATATTTT
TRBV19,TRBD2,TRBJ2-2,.,CAASGTSGFTGELFF,TGTGCCGCATCCGGGACTAGCGGGTTCACCGGGGAGCTGTTTTTT
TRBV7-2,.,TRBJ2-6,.,CASSLVGTPTTGANVLTF,TGTGCCAGCAGCTTAGTGGGGACTCCCACTACTGGGGCCAACGTCCTGACTTTC
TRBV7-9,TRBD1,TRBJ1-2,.,CASSPRTGRDYGYTF,TGTGCCAGCAGCCCCCGGACAGGACGGGACTATGGCTACACCTTC
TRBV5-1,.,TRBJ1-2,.,CASSPSQGGRGYGYTF,TGCGCCAGCAGCCCTTCTCAGGGAGGACGGGGCTATGGCTACACCTTC
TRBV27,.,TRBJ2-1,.,CASSTTSRYNEQFF,TGTGCCAGCAGCACCACTAGCCGCTACAATGAGCAGTTCTTC
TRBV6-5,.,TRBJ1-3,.,CASTSGNTIYF,TGTGCCAGCACCTCCGGAAACACCATATATTTT
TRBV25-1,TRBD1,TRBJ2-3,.,CASSPRQGAKTDTQYF,TGTGCCAGCAGTCCAAGACAGGGGGCAAAAACAGATACGCAGTATTTT
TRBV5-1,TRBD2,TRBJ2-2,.,CASSGLAGGPSGPAGELFF,TGCGCCAGCAGCGGACTAGCGGGAGGGCCCTCGGGGCCCGCCGGGGAGCTGTTTTTT
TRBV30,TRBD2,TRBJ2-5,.,CAWIRTSGSSETQYF,TGTGCCTGGATCCGGACTAGCGGGAGCTCAGAGACCCAGTACTTC
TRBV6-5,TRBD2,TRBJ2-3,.,CASIWTSGGADTQYF,TGTGCCAGCATCTGGACTAGCGGGGGGGCAGATACGCAGTATTTT
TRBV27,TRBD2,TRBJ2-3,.,CASSLLAGGTDTQYF,TGTGCCAGCAGTTTATTAGCGGGAGGCACAGATACGCAGTATTTT
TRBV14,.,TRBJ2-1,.,CASSWGRFNEQFF,TGTGCCAGCTCCTGGGGGAGGTTCAATGAGCAGTTCTTC
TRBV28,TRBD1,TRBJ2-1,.,CASSFQGAYNEQFF,TGTGCCAGCAGTTTCCAGGGGGCGTACAATGAGCAGTTCTTC
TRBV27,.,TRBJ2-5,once,CASSLRGETQYF,TGTGCCAGCAGTTTACGAGGAGAGACCCAGTACTTC
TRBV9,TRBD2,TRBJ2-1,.,CASSVSALAGIDEQFF,TGTGCCAGCAGCGTGTCGGCACTAGCGGGAATAGATGAGCAGTTCTTC
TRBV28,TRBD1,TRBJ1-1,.,CASSLLGGQGGAEAFF,TGTGCCAGCAGTTTATTAGGGGGACAGGGGGGCGCTGAAGCTTTCTTT
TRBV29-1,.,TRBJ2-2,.,CSARDTTGELFF,TGCAGCGCGCGGGACACCACCGGGGAGCTGTTTTTT
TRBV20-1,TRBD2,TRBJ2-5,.,CSASTAGGETQYF,TGCAGTGCTAGTACAGCGGGAGGAGAGACCCAGTACTTC
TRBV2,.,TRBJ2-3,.,CASSEQRWGTDTQYF,TGTGCCAGCAGTGAACAGCGGTGGGGCACAGATACGCAGTATTTT